The 21 T cell receptor beta chains listed next were all sequenced from one sample in a study of blood T cell repertoires in COVID-19. Some clones are missing from TCRdb's copy, which holds only in-frame ones; the method was immunoSEQ multiplex PCR. The sample includes tens of thousands of clones, around 84% seen only once; the top ten take roughly 2.7%. Material for sequencing was peripheral blood. The receptors shown here come from a man in his forties or fifties with acute or convalescent COVID-19.

The CDR3 coding sequence is TGTGCCCTGGGCTTAGGGGCGCTCACAGATACGCAGTATTTT. It is translated as CALGLGALTDTQYF. This rearrangement joins TRBV30 to TRBJ2-3; TRBD1 might be the D (5 bases). This CDR3 region has 14 residues. V was shortened by 8 bases and J by 2 bases, with 17 bases between the two germline ends. The germline V gene has CDR1 GTSNPN and CDR2 SVGIG (reference sequence).

CDR3 sequence reads: CASSFRDRGTGELFF. CDR3 coding DNA: TGTGCCAGCAGCTTCCGGGACAGGGGAACCGGGGAGCTGTTTTTT. The chain recombines TRBV5-5 with TRBJ2-2; 10 bases match TRBD1. The trim removed 2 bases at V and 5 bases at J, leaving 3 bases unmatched. Germline V gives CDR1 SGHKS, CDR2 YYEKEE (reference sequence). This CDR3 spans 15 amino acids.

The chain combines TRBV2 with TRBJ1-1, with D tentatively TRBD1 (6 bases). The V and J ends lost 7 bases and 1 base respectively, with 10 bases between them. Germline-derived CDR1 and CDR2 are SNHLY and FYNNEI. The length of the CDR3 is 13 residues. The CDR3 DNA reads TGTGCCAGCATTCCGGACAGGAACACTGAAGCTTTCTTT. Its protein product is CASIPDRNTEAFF.

This clone turned up a few times. This chain links TRBV5-4 with TRBJ1-3; 10 nucleotides line up with TRBD1. Germline V gene sequence: CDR1 SGHNT, CDR2 YYREEE (reference sequence). This CDR3 has 17 residues. V lost 5 bases, J lost 0 bases, and 8 bases stayed unmatched. The CDR3 bases are TGTGCCAGCAGTTCTGACAGGGGGCCCTTCTCTGGAAACACCATATATTTT. Its protein product is CASSSDRGPFSGNTIYF. Looking up the rest from reference TRBV5-4 and TRBJ1-3 gives the full variable domain: ETGVTQSPTHLIKTRGQQVTLRCSSQSGHNTVSWYQQALGQGPQFIFQYYREEENGRGNFPPRFSGLQFPNYSSELNVNALELDDSALYLCASSSDRGPFSGNTIYFGEGSWLTVV.

The V and J genes are TRBV10-3 and TRBJ1-1; D call uncertain. The CDR3 spans 13 residues. V lost 3 bases to trimming and J lost 2 bases, with 7 bases between them. CDR1 is ENHRY and CDR2 is SYGVKD in the germline V gene. This CDR3 reads CAISDLRNTEAFF. In DNA form, the CDR3 reads TGTGCCATCAGTGACCTCCGTAACACTGAAGCTTTCTTT.

The chain couples TRBV5-1 to TRBJ2-5; D may be TRBD1 (6 bases). Looked up from germline, CDR1 is SGHRS and CDR2 is YFSETQ. V was pared by 2 bases and J by 0 bases, with 11 bases between. CDR3 size: 15 residues. The CDR3 nucleotides read TGCGCCAGCAGCTTTACCACAGGGTACCAAGAGACCCAGTACTTC. Translating it yields CASSFTTGYQETQYF.

The rearrangement uses TRBV13 and TRBJ2-1; 9 bases map to TRBD1. Per germline, CDR1 PRHDT and CDR2 FYEKMQ (reference sequence). The V and J ends lost 4 bases and 8 bases, in that order; junction bases with no gene match: 9. The CDR3 runs to 15 residues. The CDR3 nucleotides read TGTGCCAGCAGCTCAGGGGGACAGGGCGCCCATGAGCAGTTCTTC. Its translation: CASSSGGQGAHEQFF.

The chain is built from TRBV5-1 and TRBJ2-3; D may be TRBD1 (5 bases). CDR3 length: 14 amino acids. Germline V lookup: CDR1 SGHRS, CDR2 YFSETQ. Trimming removed 3 bases from V and 3 bases from J, with 11 bases in between. The CDR3 here is CASSSQGWTDTQYF. The CDR3 DNA reads as TGCGCCAGCAGCTCCCAGGGATGGACAGATACGCAGTATTTT.

The V gene is TRBV14, the J gene TRBJ2-3; the D gene is possibly TRBD2 (5 bases). There are 13 residues in the CDR3. Germline V gene data show CDR1 as SGHDN and CDR2 as FVKESK. V lost 1 base and J lost 5, with 7 bases in between. The DNA of the CDR3 is TGTGCCAGCAGCCAAGTGGGGAGAGATACGCAGTATTTT. As protein: CASSQVGRDTQYF.

The rearrangement uses TRBV2 and TRBJ2-5, with 10 positions matching TRBD1. Germline values: CDR1 SNHLY, CDR2 FYNNEI. The CDR3 sequence is 14 residues long. Losses at the gene ends were 6 bases for V and 5 bases for J; bases not matched to a gene: 6. The CDR3 is CASRQTGGAETQYF. CDR3 DNA: TGTGCCAGCAGACAGACAGGGGGCGCGGAGACCCAGTACTTC. The full variable domain, in which reference TRBV2 and TRBJ2-5 provide the parts outside the CDR3, is EPEVTQTPSHQVTQMGQEVILRCVPISNHLYFYWYRQILGQKVEFLVSFYNNEISEKSEIFDDQFSVERPDGSNFTLKIRSTKLEDSAMYFCASRQTGGAETQYFGPGTRLLVL.

In its sample, this clone was seen a few times. The gene calls are TRBV2 and TRBJ1-2, with D unclear. V was shortened by 6 bases and J by 8 bases, with 7 bases between the two germline ends. The CDR3 contains 10 residues. Germline V gene lookup returns CDR1 SNHLY and CDR2 FYNNEI. The CDR3 loop reads CASRAGGYTF. The CDR3 DNA is TGTGCCAGCAGAGCCGGGGGCTACACCTTC.

The CDR3 sequence: CASSPTGNYGYTF. The CDR3 DNA sequence: TGTGCCAGTAGTCCCACAGGGAACTATGGCTACACCTTC. The rearrangement links TRBV19 to TRBJ1-2; a weak D match, TRBD1 (6 bases). The germline gives CDR1 LNHDA, CDR2 SQIVND (reference sequence). The CDR3 extends over 13 amino acids. V was shortened by 5 bases and J by 2 bases, with 9 bases between the two germline ends.

This chain links TRBV5-1 with TRBJ1-1, with 8 nucleotides matching TRBD1. The V gene end was trimmed by 4 bases and the J gene end by 1 base; junction bases not matched to a gene: 12. CDR3 length: 17 residues. CDR1 SGHRS and CDR2 YFSETQ come from the germline V gene. This chain's CDR3 is CASSIAFGQGTNTEAFF. The CDR3 DNA reads as TGCGCCAGCAGCATCGCATTCGGACAGGGAACGAACACTGAAGCTTTCTTT. Looking up the rest from reference TRBV5-1 and TRBJ1-1 gives the full variable domain: KAGVTQTPRYLIKTRGQQVTLSCSPISGHRSVSWYQQTPGQGLQFLFEYFSETQRNKGNFPGRFSGRQFSNSRSEMNVSTLELGDSALYLCASSIAFGQGTNTEAFFGQGTRLTVV.

This chain links TRBV19 with TRBJ2-5; D perhaps matches TRBD2 (5 bases). V was cut by 5 bases and J by 1 base, with 14 bases left in between. CDR1 is LNHDA and CDR2 is SQIVND in the germline V gene (reference sequence). The CDR3 runs to 15 residues. CDR3 region: CASSAGLTAQETQYF. The CDR3 nucleotides read TGTGCCAGTAGTGCGGGCCTTACGGCCCAAGAGACCCAGTACTTC.

This chain joins TRBV7-9 and TRBJ1-2; D unresolved. Deletions cut 6 bases from V and 7 bases from J, with 9 bases between. The CDR3 consists of 11 residues. CDR1 is SEHNR and CDR2 is FQNEAQ in the germline V gene (reference sequence). The CDR3 coding sequence is TGTGCCAGCAGTTCTAATGTTGGCTACACCTTC. Translating gives CASSSNVGYTF.

The V and J genes are TRBV2 and TRBJ1-6; the match to TRBD1 covers 8 bases. Germline V gene sequence: CDR1 SNHLY, CDR2 FYNNEI. V lost 6 bases, J lost 8 bases, and 6 bases stayed unmatched. There are 14 residues in the CDR3. CDR3 protein: CASSGDRGDSPLHF. The CDR3 bases are TGTGCCAGCAGCGGAGACAGGGGTGATTCACCCCTCCACTTT. Combining the CDR3 with reference TRBV2 and TRBJ1-6 gives the whole variable domain EPEVTQTPSHQVTQMGQEVILRCVPISNHLYFYWYRQILGQKVEFLVSFYNNEISEKSEIFDDQFSVERPDGSNFTLKIRSTKLEDSAMYFCASSGDRGDSPLHFGNGTRLTVT.

The J gene is TRBJ2-7, the V gene TRBV4-1; D perhaps matches TRBD1 (6 bases). V gave up 0 bases and J gave up 3 bases, with 9 bases separating them. Per the germline V gene, CDR1 is MGHRA and CDR2 is YSYEKL. The length of the CDR3 is 14 residues. CDR3 region: CASSQDWGLYEQYF. The CDR3 nucleotides read TGCGCCAGCAGCCAAGACTGGGGGCTCTACGAGCAGTACTTC.

This clone was picked up one time. The J gene is TRBJ2-1, the V gene TRBV19; D is unclear. CDR1 and CDR2 from the germline V gene are LNHDA and SQIVND (reference sequence). CDR3 length: 13 residues. The germline V and J ends were trimmed by 7 bases and 4 bases, with 11 bases remaining between them. The CDR3 sequence: CASTPTRYNEQFF. CDR3 nucleotide sequence: TGTGCCAGTACTCCGACACGGTACAATGAGCAGTTCTTC.

The V call is TRBV24-1, the J call TRBJ1-2, with TRBD1 matching over 7 bases. The CDR3 loop spans 18 amino acids. The germline V gene has CDR1 KGHDR and CDR2 SFDVKD. V gave up 0 bases and J gave up 0 bases; unmatched junction bases: 9. In DNA form, the CDR3 reads TGTGCCACCAGTGATTTGACCCGGGACAGATTAGCTAACTATGGCTACACCTTC. Residues: CATSDLTRDRLANYGYTF.

The genes are TRBV20-1 and TRBJ1-1; the D gene is possibly TRBD1 (5 bases). V lost 3 bases to trimming and J lost 10 bases, with 12 bases between them. Germline V gene sequence: CDR1 DFQATT, CDR2 SNEGSKA (reference sequence). The CDR3 totals 11 residues. The DNA for the CDR3 is TGCAGTGCTAGGGGGGGGGATGCAGCTTTCTTT. Translating gives CSARGGDAAFF.

There are a few counts of this clone. The chain has TRBV11-2 and TRBJ1-1; 8 positions agree with TRBD1. Losses at the gene ends were 3 bases for V and 6 bases for J; bases not matched to a gene: 3. CDR3 length: 13 amino acids. Germline lookup yields CDR1 SGHAT and CDR2 FQNNGV. CDR3 sequence: CASSFPTGAEAFF. The CDR3 bases are TGTGCCAGCAGCTTCCCGACAGGGGCTGAAGCTTTCTTT.